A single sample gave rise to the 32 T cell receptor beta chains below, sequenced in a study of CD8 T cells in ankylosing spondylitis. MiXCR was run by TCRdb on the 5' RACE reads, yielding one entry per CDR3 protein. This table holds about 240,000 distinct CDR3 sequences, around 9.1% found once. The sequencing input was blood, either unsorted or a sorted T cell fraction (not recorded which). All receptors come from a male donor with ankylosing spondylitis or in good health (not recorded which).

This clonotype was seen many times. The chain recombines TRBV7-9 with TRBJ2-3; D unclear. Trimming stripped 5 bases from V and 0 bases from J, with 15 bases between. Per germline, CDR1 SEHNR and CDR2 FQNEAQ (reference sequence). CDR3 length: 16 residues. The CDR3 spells CASSPGLSLSTDTQYF. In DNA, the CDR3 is TGTGCCAGCAGCCCCGGGCTTTCACTTAGCACAGATACGCAGTATTTT.

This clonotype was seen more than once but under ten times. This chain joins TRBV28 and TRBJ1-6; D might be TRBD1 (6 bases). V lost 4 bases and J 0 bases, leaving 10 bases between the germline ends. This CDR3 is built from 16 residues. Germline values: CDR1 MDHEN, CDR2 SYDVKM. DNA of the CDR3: TGTGCCAGCAGTTCAGGGGAGAGCTCCTATAATTCACCCCTCCACTTT. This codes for CASSSGESSYNSPLHF.

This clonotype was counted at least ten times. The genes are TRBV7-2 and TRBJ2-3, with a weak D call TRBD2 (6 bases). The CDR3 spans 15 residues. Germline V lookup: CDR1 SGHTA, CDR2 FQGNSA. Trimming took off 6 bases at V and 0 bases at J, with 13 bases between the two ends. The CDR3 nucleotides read TGTGCCAGCAGTCCCGGGACTTCTAGCACAGATACGCAGTATTTT. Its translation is CASSPGTSSTDTQYF.

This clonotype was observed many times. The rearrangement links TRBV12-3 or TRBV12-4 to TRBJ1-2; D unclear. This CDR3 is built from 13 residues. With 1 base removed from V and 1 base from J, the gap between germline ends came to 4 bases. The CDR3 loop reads CASSLGNNYGYTF. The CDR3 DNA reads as TGTGCCAGCAGTTTAGGGAATAACTATGGCTACACCTTC.

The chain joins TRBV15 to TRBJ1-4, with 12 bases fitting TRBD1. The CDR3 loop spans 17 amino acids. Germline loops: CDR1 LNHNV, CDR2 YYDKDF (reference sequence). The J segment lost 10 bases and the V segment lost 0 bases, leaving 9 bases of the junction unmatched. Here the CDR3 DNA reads TGTGCCACCAGCAGAGATCTGGCGGGACAGGGGGCCGGAAAACTGTTTTTT. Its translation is CATSRDLAGQGAGKLFF.

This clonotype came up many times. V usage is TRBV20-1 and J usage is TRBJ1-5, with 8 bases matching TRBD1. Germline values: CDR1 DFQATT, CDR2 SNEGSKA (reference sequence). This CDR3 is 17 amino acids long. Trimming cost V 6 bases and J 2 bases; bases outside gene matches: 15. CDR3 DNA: TGCAGTGCCTATCCGGCCCAGGGGGCGTCTCGCAATCAGCCCCAGCATTTT. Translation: CSAYPAQGASRNQPQHF.

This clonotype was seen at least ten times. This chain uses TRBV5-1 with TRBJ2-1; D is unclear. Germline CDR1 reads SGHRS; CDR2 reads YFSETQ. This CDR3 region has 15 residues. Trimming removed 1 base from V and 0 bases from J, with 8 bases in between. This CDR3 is CASSLHPLSYNEQFF. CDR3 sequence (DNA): TGCGCCAGCAGCTTGCACCCCCTCTCCTACAATGAGCAGTTCTTC.

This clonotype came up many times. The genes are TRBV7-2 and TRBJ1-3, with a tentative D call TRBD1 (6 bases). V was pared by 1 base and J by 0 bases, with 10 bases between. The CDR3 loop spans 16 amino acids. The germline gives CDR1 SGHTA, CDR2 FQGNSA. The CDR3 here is CASSLDRAFSGNTIYF. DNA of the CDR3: TGTGCCAGCAGCTTAGACAGGGCCTTCTCTGGAAACACCATATATTTT.

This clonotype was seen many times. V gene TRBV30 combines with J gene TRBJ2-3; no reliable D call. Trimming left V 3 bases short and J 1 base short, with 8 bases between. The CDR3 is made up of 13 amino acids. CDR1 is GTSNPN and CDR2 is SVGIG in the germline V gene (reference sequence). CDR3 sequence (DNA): TGTGCCTGGAGGATAAGCGGCACAGATACGCAGTATTTT. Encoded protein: CAWRISGTDTQYF. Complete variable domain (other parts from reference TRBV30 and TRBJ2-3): SQTIHQWPATLVQPVGSPLSLECTVEGTSNPNLYWYRQAAGRGLQLLFYSVGIGQISSEVPQNLSASRPQDRQFILSSKKLLLSDSGFYLCAWRISGTDTQYFGPGTRLTVL.

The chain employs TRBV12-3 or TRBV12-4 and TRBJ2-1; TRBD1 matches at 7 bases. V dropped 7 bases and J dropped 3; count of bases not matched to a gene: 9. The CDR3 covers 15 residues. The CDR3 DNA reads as TGTGCCAGCATCAAGACGGGACAGCACTACAATGAGCAGTTCTTC. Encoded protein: CASIKTGQHYNEQFF.

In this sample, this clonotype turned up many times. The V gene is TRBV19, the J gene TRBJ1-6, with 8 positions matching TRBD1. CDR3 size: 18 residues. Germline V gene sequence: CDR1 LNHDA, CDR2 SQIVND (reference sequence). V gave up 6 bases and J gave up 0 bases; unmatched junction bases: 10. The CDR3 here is CASRITGGSSSYNSPLHF. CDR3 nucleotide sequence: TGTGCCAGTAGGATTACAGGGGGGTCGAGCTCCTATAATTCACCCCTCCACTTT.

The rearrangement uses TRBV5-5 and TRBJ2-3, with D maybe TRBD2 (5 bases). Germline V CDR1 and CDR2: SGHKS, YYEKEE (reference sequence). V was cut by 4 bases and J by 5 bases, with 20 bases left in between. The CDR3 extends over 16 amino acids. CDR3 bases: TGTGCCAGCAGCCAGACCCAGGCCTTAGGAGGAGATACGCAGTATTTT. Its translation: CASSQTQALGGDTQYF.

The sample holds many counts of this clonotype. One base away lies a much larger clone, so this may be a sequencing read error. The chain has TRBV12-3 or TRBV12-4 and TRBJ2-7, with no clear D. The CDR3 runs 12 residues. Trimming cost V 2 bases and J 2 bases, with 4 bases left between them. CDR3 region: CASSLIPYEQYF. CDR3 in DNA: TGTGCCAGCAGTTTAATACCCTACGAGCAGTACTTC.

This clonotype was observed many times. CDR3 nucleotides: TGTGCCTGGAGTGCCCCGACGGGGACCCAGCATTTT. This encodes CAWSAPTGTQHF. The chain uses TRBV30 and TRBJ1-5; D remains unclear. CDR1 GTSNPN and CDR2 SVGIG come from the germline V gene (reference sequence). CDR3 length equals 12 residues. V shed 1 base and J shed 11 bases, with 12 bases lying between them.

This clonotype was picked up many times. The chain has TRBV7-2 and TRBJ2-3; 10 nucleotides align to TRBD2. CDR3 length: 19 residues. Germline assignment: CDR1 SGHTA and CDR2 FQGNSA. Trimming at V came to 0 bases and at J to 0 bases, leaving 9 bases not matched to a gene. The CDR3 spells CASSLALGLADYSTDTQYF. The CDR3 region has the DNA TGTGCCAGCAGCTTAGCTTTAGGACTAGCGGACTATAGCACAGATACGCAGTATTTT. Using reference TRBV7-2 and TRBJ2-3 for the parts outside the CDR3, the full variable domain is GAGVSQSPSNKVTEKGKDVELRCDPISGHTALYWYRQSLGQGLEFLIYFQGNSAPDKSGLPSDRFSAERTGGSVSTLTIQRTQQEDSAVYLCASSLALGLADYSTDTQYFGPGTRLTVL.

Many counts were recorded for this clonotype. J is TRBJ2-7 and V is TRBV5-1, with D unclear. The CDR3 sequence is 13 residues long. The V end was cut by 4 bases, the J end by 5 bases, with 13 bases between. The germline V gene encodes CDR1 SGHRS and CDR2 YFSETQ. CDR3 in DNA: TGCGCCAGCAGCCGAGAGAGTTTTGACGAGCAGTACTTC. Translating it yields CASSRESFDEQYF. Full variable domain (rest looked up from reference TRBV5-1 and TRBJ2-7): KAGVTQTPRYLIKTRGQQVTLSCSPISGHRSVSWYQQTPGQGLQFLFEYFSETQRNKGNFPGRFSGRQFSNSRSEMNVSTLELGDSALYLCASSRESFDEQYFGPGTRLTVT.

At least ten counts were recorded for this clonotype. CDR3 sequence: CASSQTGAYGSPLHF. The DNA for the CDR3 is TGTGCCAGCAGCCAAACAGGGGCCTATGGTTCACCCCTCCACTTT. This chain joins TRBV12-3 or TRBV12-4 and TRBJ1-6, with 7 bases that match TRBD1. The CDR3 runs 15 residues. V dropped 6 bases and J dropped 9; count of bases not matched to a gene: 11.

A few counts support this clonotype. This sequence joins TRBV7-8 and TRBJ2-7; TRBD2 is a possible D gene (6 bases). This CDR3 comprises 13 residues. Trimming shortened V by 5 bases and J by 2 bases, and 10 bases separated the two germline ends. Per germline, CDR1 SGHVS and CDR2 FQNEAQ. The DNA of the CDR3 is TGTGCCAGCAGCCACGGGACTCCCTACGAGCAGTACTTC. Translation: CASSHGTPYEQYF.

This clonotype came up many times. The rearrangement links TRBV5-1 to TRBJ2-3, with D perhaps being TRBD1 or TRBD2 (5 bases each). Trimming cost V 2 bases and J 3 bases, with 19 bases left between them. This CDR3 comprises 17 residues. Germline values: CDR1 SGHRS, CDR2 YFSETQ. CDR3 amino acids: CASSLRGLAGRTDTQYF. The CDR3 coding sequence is TGCGCCAGCAGCTTACGGGGCCTCGCAGGACGGACAGATACGCAGTATTTT.

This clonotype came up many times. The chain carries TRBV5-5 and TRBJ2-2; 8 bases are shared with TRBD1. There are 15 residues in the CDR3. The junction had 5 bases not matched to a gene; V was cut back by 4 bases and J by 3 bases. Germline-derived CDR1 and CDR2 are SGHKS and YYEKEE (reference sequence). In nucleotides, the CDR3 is TGTGCCAGCAGCGTCGGACAGGGACACACCGGGGAGCTGTTTTTT. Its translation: CASSVGQGHTGELFF.

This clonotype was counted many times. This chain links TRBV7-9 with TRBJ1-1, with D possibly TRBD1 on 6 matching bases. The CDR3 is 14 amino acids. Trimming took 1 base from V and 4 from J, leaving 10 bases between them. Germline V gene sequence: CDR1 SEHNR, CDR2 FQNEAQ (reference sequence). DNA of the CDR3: TGTGCCAGCAGCTTAGGAGGGGGTCCCACTGAAGCTTTCTTT. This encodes CASSLGGGPTEAFF.

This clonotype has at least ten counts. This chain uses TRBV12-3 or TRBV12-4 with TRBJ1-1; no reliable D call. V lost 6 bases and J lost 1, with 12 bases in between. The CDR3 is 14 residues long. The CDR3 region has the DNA TGTGCCAGCAGCACTACCCCCAAGAACACTGAAGCTTTCTTT. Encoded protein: CASSTTPKNTEAFF.

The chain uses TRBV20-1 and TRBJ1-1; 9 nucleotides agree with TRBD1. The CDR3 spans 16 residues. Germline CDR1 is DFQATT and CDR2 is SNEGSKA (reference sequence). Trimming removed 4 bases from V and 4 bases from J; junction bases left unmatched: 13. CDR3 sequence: CSATPGTGNGITEAFF. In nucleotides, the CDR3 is TGCAGTGCTACACCAGGGACAGGGAATGGCATCACTGAAGCTTTCTTT.

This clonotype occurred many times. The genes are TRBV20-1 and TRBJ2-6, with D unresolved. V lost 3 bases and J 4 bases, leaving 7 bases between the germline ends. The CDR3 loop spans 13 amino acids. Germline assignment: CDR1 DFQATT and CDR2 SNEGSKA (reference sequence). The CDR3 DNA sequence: TGCAGTGCTAGGCCGGCAGGGGCCAACGTCCTGACTTTC. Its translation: CSARPAGANVLTF.

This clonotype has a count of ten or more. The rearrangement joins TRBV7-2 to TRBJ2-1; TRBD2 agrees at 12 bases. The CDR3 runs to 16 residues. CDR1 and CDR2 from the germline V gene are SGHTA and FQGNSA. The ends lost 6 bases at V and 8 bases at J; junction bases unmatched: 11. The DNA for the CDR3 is TGTGCCAGCAGTCAGGCTAGCGGGAGGGCCTTATATGAGCAGTTCTTC. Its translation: CASSQASGRALYEQFF. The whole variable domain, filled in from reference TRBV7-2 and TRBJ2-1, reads GAGVSQSPSNKVTEKGKDVELRCDPISGHTALYWYRQSLGQGLEFLIYFQGNSAPDKSGLPSDRFSAERTGGSVSTLTIQRTQQEDSAVYLCASSQASGRALYEQFFGPGTRLTVL.

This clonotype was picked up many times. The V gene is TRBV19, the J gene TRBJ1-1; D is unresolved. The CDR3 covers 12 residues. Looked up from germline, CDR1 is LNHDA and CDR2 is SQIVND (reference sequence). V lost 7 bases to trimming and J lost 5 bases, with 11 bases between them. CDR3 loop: CASTLGRTEAFF. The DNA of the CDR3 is TGTGCCAGTACCTTAGGCCGTACTGAAGCTTTCTTT.

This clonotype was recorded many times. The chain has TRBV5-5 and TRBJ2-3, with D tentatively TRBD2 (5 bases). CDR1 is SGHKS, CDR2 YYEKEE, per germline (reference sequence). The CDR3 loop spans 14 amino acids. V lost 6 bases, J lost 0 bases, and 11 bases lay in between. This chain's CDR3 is CASTTGISTDTQYF. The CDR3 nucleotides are TGTGCCAGCACCACGGGGATTAGCACAGATACGCAGTATTTT.

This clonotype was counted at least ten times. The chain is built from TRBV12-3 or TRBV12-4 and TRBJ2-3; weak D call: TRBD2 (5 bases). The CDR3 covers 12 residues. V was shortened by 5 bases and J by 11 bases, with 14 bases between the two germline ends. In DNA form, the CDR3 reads TGTGCCAGCAGTACTTACTGGAGGAGGCAGTATTTT. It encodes CASSTYWRRQYF.

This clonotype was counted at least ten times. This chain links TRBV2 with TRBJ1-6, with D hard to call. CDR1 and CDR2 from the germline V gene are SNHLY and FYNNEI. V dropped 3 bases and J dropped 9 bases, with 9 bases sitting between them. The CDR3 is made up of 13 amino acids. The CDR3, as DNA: TGTGCCAGCAGTGATTCGGTATCTTCACCCCTCCACTTT. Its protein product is CASSDSVSSPLHF.

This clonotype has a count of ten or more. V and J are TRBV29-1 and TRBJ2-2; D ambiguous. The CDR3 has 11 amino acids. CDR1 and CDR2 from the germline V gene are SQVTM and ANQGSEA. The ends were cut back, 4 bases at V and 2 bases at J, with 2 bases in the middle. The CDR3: CSVGNTGELFF. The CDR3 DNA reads TGCAGCGTTGGCAACACCGGGGAGCTGTTTTTT.

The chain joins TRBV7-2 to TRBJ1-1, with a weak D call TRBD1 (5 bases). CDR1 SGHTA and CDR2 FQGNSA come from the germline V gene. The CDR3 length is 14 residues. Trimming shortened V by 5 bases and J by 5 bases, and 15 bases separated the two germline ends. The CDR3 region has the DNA TGTGCCAGCAGCCCGGCGGGGGGTAGGACTGAAGCTTTCTTT. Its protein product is CASSPAGGRTEAFF.

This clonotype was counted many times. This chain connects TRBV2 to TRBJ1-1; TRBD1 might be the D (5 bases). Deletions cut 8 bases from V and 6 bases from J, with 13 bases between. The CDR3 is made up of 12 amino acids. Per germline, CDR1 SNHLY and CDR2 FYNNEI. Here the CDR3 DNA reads TGTGCCAGCTTCCCCCGGGGCCCTGAAGCTTTCTTT. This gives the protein CASFPRGPEAFF.